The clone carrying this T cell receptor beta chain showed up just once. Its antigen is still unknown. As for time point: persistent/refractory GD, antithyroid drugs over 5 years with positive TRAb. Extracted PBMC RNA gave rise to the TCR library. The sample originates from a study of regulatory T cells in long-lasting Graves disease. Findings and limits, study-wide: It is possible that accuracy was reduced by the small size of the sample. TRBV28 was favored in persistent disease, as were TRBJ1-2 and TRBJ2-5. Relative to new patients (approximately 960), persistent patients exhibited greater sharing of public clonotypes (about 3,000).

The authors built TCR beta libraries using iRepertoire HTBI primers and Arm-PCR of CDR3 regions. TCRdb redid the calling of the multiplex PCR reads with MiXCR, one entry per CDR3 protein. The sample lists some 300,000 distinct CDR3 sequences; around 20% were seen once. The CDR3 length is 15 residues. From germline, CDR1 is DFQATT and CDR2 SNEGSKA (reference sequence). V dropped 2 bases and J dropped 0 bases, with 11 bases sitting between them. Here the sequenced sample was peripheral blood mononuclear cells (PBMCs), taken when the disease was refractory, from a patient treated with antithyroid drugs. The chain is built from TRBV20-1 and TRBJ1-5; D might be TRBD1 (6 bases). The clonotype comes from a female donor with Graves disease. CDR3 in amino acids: CSARSRGGSNQPQHF. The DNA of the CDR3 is TGCAGTGCTAGATCCCGAGGGGGTAGCAATCAGCCCCAGCATTTT.